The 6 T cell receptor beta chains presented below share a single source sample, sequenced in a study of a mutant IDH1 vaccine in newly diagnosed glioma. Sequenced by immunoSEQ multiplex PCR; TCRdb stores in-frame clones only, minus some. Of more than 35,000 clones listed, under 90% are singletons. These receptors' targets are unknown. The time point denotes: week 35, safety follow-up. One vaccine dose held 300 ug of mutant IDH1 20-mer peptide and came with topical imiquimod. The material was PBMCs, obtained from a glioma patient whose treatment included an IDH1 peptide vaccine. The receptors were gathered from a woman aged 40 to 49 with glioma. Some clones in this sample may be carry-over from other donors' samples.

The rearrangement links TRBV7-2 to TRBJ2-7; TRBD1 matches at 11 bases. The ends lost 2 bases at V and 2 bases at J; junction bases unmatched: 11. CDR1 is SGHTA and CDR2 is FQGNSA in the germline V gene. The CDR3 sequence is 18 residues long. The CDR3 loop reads CASSLNLLGDRGTYEQYF. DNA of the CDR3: TGTGCCAGCAGCTTAAACTTGTTAGGGGACAGGGGGACCTACGAGCAGTACTTC.

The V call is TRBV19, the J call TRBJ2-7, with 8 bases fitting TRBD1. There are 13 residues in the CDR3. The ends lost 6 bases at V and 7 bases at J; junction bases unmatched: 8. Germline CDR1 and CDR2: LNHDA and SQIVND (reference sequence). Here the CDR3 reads CASSVGQGWEQYF. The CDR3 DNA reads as TGTGCCAGTAGCGTAGGACAGGGTTGGGAGCAGTACTTC.

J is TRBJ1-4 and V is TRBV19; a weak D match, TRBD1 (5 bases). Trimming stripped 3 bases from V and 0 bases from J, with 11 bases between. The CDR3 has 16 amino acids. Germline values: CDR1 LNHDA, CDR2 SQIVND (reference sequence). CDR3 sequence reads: CASSIAGVATNEKLFF. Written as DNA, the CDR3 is TGTGCCAGTAGTATTGCGGGGGTAGCAACTAATGAAAAACTGTTTTTT.

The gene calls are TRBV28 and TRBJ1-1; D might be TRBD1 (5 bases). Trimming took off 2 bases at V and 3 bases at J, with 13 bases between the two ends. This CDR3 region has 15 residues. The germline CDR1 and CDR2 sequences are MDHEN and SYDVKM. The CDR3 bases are TGTGCCAGCAGTTTAGTGGGCCAGGGAGACACTGAAGCTTTCTTT. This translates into CASSLVGQGDTEAFF.

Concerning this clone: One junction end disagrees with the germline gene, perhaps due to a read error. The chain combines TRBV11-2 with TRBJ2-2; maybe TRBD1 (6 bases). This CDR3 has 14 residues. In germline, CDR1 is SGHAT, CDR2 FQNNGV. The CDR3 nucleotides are TGTGCCAGCAGCGTAGAAGGGGGTTACGGGGAGCTGTTTTTT. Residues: CASSVEGGYGELFF.

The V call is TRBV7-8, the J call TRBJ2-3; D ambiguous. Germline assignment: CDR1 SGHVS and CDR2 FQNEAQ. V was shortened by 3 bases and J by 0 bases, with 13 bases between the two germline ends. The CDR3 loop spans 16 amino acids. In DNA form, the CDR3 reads TGTGCCAGCAGCTTGGTCATCGGAGCTAGCACAGATACGCAGTATTTT. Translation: CASSLVIGASTDTQYF.